Many counts were recorded for the clone carrying this T cell receptor beta chain. A second PCR of 7 to 11 cycles used a sample-barcoded 5' primer and a J-beta primer mix. TCRdb re-called the 5' RACE reads through MiXCR, storing one row per CDR3 protein. The data contain roughly 500,000 distinct CDR3 sequences, 27% of them singletons. This specimen belongs to a study of blood T cells in healthy people across ages. Germline V gives CDR1 DFQATT, CDR2 SNEGSKA (reference sequence). Trimming cost V 1 base and J 0 bases; bases outside gene matches: 3. The length of the CDR3 is 15 residues. The sample consisted of blood. This clonotype was obtained from a woman aged 70-85 years in good health. The chain couples TRBV20-1 to TRBJ1-3, with 7 bases that match TRBD1. CDR3 loop: CSARGGTASGNTIYF. The CDR3 nucleotides read TGCAGTGCTAGAGGCGGGACAGCCTCTGGAAACACCATATATTTT.